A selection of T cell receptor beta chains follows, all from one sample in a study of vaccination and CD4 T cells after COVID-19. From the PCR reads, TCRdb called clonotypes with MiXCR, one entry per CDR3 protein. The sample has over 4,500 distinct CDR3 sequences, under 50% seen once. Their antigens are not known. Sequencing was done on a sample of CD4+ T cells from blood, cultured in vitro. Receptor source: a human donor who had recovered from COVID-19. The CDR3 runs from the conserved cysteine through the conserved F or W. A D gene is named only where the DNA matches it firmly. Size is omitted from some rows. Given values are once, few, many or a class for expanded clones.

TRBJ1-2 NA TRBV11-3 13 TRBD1 CASSRQGNYGYTF TGTGCCAGCAGTCGACAGGGGAACTATGGCTACACCTTC
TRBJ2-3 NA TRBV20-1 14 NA CSAQHLSSTDTQYF TGCAGTGCTCAACACCTATCTAGCACAGATACGCAGTATTTT
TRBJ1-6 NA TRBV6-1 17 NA CASSEDGYSPYNSPLHF TGTGCCAGCAGTGAGGACGGCTATAGCCCCTATAATTCACCCCTCCACTTT
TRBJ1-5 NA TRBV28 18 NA CASSPPSLLQGSNQPQHF TGTGCCAGCAGTCCTCCATCCCTCCTACAGGGAAGCAATCAGCCCCAGCATTTT
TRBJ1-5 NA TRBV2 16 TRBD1 CASSEQGRGRNQPQHF TGTGCCAGCAGTGAGCAAGGCAGGGGGCGGAATCAGCCCCAGCATTTT
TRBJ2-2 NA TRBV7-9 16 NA CASSVRGGRDTGELFF TGTGCCAGCAGCGTCCGGGGCGGGCGCGACACCGGGGAGCTGTTTTTT
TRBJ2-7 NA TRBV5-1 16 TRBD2 CASSFPTSGSDYEQYF TGCGCCAGCAGCTTCCCCACTAGCGGGAGCGACTACGAGCAGTACTTC
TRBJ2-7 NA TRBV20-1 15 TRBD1 CSARGPGQRVHEQYF TGCAGTGCTAGAGGCCCGGGACAGAGGGTACACGAGCAGTACTTC
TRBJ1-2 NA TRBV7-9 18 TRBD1 CASSLAGLTRDRVRGYTF TGTGCCAGCAGCTTAGCGGGGTTAACCAGGGACAGGGTGAGAGGCTACACCTTC
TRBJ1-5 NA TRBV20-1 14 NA CSARGEGLNQPQHF TGCAGTGCTAGGGGAGAGGGATTAAATCAGCCCCAGCATTTT
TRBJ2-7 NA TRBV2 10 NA CASSTYEQYF TGTGCCAGCAGTACCTACGAGCAGTACTTC
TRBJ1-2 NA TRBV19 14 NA CASSIGGGAGGYTF TGTGCCAGTAGTATAGGCGGGGGCGCGGGTGGCTACACCTTC
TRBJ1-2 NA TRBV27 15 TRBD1 CASSSRGQGGDGYTF TGTGCCAGCAGTTCCCGTGGACAGGGGGGCGACGGCTACACCTTC
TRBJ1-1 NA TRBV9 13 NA CASSAGRGGEAFF TGTGCCAGCAGCGCCGGGCGGGGGGGGGAAGCTTTCTTT
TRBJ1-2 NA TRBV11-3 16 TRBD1 CASSLVSGTGSGGYTF TGTGCCAGCAGCTTAGTATCCGGGACAGGGTCTGGTGGCTACACCTTC
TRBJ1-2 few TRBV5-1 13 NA CASSSYSGGGYTF TGCGCCAGCAGCTCATACTCCGGCGGCGGCTACACCTTC
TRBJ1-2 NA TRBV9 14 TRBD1 CASSTTGTGYGYTF TGTGCCAGCAGCACGACCGGGACAGGATATGGCTACACCTTC
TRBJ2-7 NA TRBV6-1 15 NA CASSEQLIGSYEQYF TGTGCCAGCAGTGAACAGCTTATCGGCTCCTACGAGCAGTACTTC
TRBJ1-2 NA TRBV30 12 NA CAWSPSGTGYTF TGTGCCTGGAGTCCGTCAGGGACTGGCTACACCTTC
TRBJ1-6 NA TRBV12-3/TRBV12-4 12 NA CASSLTNSPLHF TGTGCCAGCAGTTTAACAAATTCACCCCTCCACTTT
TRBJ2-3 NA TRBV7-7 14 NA CASSEGAGTDTQYF TGTGCTAGCAGTGAGGGCGCCGGCACAGATACGCAGTATTTT
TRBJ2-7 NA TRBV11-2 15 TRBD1 CASSLGTGLTYEQYF TGTGCCAGCAGCTTAGGGACAGGGCTAACCTACGAGCAGTACTTC
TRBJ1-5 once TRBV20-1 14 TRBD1 CSAGRGLGNQPQHF TGCAGTGCTGGCAGGGGGCTAGGCAATCAGCCCCAGCATTTT
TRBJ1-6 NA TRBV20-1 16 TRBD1 CSARVRLGQLNSPLHF TGCAGTGCTAGAGTTCGACTGGGACAGCTTAATTCACCCCTCCACTTT
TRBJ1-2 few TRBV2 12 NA CASATRVYGYTF TGTGCCAGCGCGACGCGGGTTTATGGCTACACCTTC
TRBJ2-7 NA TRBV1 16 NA CTSSQGRLASLYEQYF TGCACCAGCAGCCAAGGCAGACTAGCCTCGCTGTACGAGCAGTACTTC
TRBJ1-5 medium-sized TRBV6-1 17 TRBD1 CASSLAGTGPAGQPQHF TGTGCCAGCAGTCTCGCGGGGACAGGGCCGGCTGGACAGCCCCAGCATTTT
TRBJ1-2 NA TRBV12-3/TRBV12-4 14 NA CASSLGTGGRGYTF TGTGCCAGCAGTTTAGGGACTGGGGGACGTGGCTACACCTTC
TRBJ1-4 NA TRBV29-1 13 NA CSVPGPGGEKLFF TGCAGCGTGCCGGGTCCAGGAGGTGAAAAACTGTTTTTT
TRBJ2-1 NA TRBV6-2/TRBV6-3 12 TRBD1 CEARDRENEQFF TGTGAAGCCAGGGACAGGGAGAATGAGCAGTTCTTC
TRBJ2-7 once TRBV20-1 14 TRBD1 CSAPTGTGRDEQYF TGCAGTGCCCCAACCGGGACAGGACGGGACGAGCAGTACTTC
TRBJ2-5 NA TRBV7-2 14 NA CASSRDTSQETQYF TGTGCCAGCAGCCGAGACACCTCACAAGAGACCCAGTACTTC
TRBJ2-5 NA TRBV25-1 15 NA CASTKNVIGGETQYF TGTGCCAGCACCAAGAATGTTATCGGCGGGGAGACCCAGTACTTC
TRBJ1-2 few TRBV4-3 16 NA CASSQDITGRDYGYTF TGCGCCAGCAGCCAAGATATAACAGGGAGGGACTATGGCTACACCTTC
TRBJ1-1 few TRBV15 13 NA CATSRVVGTEAFF TGTGCCACCAGCAGAGTCGTCGGCACTGAAGCTTTCTTT
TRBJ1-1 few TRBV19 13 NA CASVGQQNTEAFF TGTGCCAGCGTCGGACAGCAGAACACTGAAGCTTTCTTT
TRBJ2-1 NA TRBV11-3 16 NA CASSLEGGGGAAEQFF TGTGCCAGCAGCCTCGAAGGGGGCGGCGGGGCGGCTGAGCAGTTCTTC
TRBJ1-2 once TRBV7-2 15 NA CASSLGGGVESGYTF TGTGCCAGCAGCCTCGGGGGAGGGGTGGAATCTGGCTACACCTTC
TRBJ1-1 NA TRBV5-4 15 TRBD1 CASSLLDRGNTEAFF TGTGCCAGCAGCTTGCTGGACAGGGGAAACACTGAAGCTTTCTTT
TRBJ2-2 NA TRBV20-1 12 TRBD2 CSGEGNTGELFF TGCTCGGGGGAGGGCAACACCGGGGAGCTGTTTTTT
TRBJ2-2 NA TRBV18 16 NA CASSPRGIGNTGELFF TGTGCCAGCTCACCACGGGGGATCGGGAACACCGGGGAGCTGTTTTTT
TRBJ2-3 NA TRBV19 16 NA CASSPTPGSVGDTQYF TGTGCCAGTAGTCCAACCCCCGGGAGCGTCGGCGATACGCAGTATTTT
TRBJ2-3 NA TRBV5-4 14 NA CASSLEAVTDTQYF TGTGCCAGCAGCTTGGAAGCGGTCACAGATACGCAGTATTTT
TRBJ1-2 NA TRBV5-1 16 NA CASSLDSGGLNYGYTF TGCGCCAGCAGCTTGGATTCTGGGGGACTCAACTATGGCTACACCTTC